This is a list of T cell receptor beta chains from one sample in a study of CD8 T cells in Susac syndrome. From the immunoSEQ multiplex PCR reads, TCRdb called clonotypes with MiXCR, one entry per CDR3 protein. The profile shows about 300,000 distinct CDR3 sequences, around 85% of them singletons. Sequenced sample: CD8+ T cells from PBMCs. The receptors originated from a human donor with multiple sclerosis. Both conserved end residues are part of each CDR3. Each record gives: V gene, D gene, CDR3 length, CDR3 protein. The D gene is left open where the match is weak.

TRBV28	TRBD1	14	CASSPTGGTGELFF
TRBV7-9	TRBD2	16	CASSLVLAGTYNEQFF
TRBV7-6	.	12	CASSPEGTEAFF
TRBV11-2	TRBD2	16	CASSLDPAGATGELFF
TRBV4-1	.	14	CASSQVTGKNEQYF
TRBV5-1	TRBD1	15	CASSLAGGPSEKLFF
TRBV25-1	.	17	CASSEFQGPANTGELFF
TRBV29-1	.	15	CSEGAGPRRPYEQYF
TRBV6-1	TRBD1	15	CASSERQGDYYGYTF
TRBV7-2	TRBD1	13	CASRSQGEETQYF